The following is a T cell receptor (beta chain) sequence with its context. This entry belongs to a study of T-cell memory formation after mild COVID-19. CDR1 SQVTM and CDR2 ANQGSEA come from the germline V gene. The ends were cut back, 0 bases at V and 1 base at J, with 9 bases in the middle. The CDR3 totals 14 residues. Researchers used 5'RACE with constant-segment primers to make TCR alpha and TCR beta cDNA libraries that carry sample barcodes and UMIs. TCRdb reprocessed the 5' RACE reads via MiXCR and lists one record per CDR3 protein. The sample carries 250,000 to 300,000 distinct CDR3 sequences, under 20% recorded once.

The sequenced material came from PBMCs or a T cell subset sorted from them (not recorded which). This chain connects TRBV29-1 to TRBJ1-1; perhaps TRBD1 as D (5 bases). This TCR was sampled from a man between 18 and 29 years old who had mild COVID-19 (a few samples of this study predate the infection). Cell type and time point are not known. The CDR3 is CSVEDRAANTEAFF. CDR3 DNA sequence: TGCAGCGTTGAAGACAGGGCCGCGAACACTGAAGCTTTCTTT.